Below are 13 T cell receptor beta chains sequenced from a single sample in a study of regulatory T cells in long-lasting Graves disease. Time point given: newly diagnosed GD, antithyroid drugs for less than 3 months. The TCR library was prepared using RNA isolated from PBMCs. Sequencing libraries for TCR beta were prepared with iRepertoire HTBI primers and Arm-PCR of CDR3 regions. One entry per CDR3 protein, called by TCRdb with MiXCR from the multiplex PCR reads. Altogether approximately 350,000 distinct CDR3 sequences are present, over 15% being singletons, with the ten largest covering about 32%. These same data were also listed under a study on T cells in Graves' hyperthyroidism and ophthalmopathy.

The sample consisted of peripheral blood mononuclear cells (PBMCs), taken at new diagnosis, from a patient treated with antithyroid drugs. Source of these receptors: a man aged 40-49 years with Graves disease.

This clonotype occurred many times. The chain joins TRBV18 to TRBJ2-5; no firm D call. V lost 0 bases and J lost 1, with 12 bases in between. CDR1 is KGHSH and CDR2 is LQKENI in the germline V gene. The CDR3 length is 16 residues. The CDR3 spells CASSPPSSVGQETQYF. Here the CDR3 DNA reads TGTGCCAGCTCACCACCATCGAGTGTGGGCCAAGAGACCCAGTACTTC.

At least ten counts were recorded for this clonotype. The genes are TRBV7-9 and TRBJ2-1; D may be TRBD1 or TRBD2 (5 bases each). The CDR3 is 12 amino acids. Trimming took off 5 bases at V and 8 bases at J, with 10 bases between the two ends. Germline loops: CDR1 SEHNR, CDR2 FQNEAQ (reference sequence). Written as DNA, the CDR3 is TGTGCCAGCAGCCCCGGGACCTATGAGCAGTTCTTC. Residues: CASSPGTYEQFF.

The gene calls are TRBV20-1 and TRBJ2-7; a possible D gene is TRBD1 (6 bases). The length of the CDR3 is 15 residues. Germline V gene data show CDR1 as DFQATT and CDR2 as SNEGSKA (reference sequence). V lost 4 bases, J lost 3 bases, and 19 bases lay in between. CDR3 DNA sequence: TGCAGTGCTACCCCCTTGACAGGTAGTAACTACGAGCAGTACTTC. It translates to CSATPLTGSNYEQYF.

As DNA, the CDR3 is TGTGCCAGCAGCCCGGGAGGGGGTAAAGGCTACACCTTC. Translated, it gives CASSPGGGKGYTF. The rearrangement links TRBV2 to TRBJ1-2; possible D gene TRBD1, 6 bases. Trimming shortened V by 6 bases and J by 8 bases, and 16 bases separated the two germline ends. Germline assignment: CDR1 SNHLY and CDR2 FYNNEI. The CDR3 extends over 13 amino acids.

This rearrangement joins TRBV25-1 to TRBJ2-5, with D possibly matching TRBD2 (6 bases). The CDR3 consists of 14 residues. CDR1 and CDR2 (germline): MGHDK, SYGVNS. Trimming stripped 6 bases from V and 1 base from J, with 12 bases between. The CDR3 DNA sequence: TGTGCCAGCAGACAAGGCGGGGTCCAAGAGACCCAGTACTTC. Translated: CASRQGGVQETQYF.

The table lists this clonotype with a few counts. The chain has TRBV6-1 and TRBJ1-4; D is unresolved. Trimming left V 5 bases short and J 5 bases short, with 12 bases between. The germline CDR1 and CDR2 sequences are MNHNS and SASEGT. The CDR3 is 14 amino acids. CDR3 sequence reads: CASSTAGSNEKLFF. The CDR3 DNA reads TGTGCCAGCAGTACCGCGGGGTCGAATGAAAAACTGTTTTTT.

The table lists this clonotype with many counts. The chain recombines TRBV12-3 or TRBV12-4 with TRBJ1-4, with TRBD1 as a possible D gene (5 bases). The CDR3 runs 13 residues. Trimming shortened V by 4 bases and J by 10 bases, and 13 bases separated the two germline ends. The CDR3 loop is CASSSRVVGKLFF. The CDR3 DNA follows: TGTGCCAGCAGTTCCAGGGTAGTAGGAAAACTGTTTTTT.

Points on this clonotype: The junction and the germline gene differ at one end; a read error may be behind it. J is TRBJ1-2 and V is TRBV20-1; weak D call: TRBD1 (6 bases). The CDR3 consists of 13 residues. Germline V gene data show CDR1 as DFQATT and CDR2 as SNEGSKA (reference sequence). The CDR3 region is CSASDNGDTLEAF. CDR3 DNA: TGCAGTGCTAGTGATAACGGGGACACCCTTGAAGCCTTC.

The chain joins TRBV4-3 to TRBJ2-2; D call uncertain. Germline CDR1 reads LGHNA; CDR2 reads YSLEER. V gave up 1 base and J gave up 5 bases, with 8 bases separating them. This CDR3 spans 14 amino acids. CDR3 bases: TGCGCCAGCAGCCAAGTTGGGGTTACCGGGGAGCTGTTTTTT. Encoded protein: CASSQVGVTGELFF.

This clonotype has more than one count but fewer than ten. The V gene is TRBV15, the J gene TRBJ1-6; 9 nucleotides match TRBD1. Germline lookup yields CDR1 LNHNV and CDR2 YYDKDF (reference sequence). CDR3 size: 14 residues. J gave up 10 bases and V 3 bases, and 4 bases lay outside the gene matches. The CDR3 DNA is TGTGCCACCAGCAGGACAGGGGGGGGATCACCCCTCCACTTT. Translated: CATSRTGGGSPLHF.

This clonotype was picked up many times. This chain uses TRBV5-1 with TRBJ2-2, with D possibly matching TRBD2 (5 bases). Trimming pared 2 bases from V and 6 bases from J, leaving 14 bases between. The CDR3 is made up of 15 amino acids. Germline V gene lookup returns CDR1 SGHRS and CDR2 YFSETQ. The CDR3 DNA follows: TGCGCCAGCAGCTTAGGACCCAGCGGCGCCGGGGAGCTGTTTTTT. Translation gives CASSLGPSGAGELFF.

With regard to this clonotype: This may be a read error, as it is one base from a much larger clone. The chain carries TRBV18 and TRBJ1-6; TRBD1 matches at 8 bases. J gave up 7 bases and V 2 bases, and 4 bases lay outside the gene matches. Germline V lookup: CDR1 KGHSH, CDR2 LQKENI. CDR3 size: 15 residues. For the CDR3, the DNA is TGTGCCAGCTCACCAATGACAGGGGCGAATTCACCCCTCCACTTT. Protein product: CASSPMTGANSPLHF.

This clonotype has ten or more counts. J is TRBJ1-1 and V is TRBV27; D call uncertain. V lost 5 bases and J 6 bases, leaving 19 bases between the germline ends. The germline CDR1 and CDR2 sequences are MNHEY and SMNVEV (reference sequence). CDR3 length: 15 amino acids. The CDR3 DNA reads TGTGCCAGCAGTCACGCTCTTTGGGATAGCGCTGAAGCTTTCTTT. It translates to CASSHALWDSAEAFF.